Listed below are T cell receptor beta chains from one sample, sequenced in a study of OX40 agonist ivuxolimab in advanced cancers. Libraries were prepared by immunoSEQ multiplex PCR; TCRdb keeps only in-frame clonotypes and omits some of them. This table has 130,000 or so clones, about 92% appearing once. The material was CD4+ or CD8+ T cells sorted from blood, obtained in a trial of the OX40 agonist ivuxolimab. The source of these receptors is an adult with an advanced solid tumor such as melanoma, head and neck, liver or kidney cancer. Both conserved end residues are part of each CDR3. Each record gives: V gene, CDR3 protein.

V: TRBV5-4
CDR3: CASSLGSWAGVPSEQYF

V: TRBV19
CDR3: CASSIGGPIYEQYF

V: TRBV28
CDR3: CASSLSGIGSGAGELFF

V: TRBV5-1
CDR3: CASSWDGRSYEQYF

V: TRBV6-5
CDR3: CASSYRSPNTGELFF

V: TRBV7-2
CDR3: CASSSVGGQPQHF

V: TRBV27
CDR3: CASSPRLNYEQYF

V: TRBV7-3
CDR3: CASSPFGQGDTGELFF

V: TRBV2
CDR3: CASSDVRGAYGYTF

V: TRBV7-2
CDR3: CASSLASPGLASGEQYF

V: TRBV28
CDR3: CASSLPPGGGLTKNIQYF

V: TRBV4-3
CDR3: CASRGGQGSNEKLFF

V: TRBV27
CDR3: CASSHRGSPLHF

V: TRBV4-3
CDR3: CASSPGLAVSYEQYF

V: TRBV19
CDR3: CASRPGQGNEKLFF

V: TRBV11-3
CDR3: CASSLTGTNTEAFF

V: TRBV29-1
CDR3: CSVGTGEYGYTF

V: TRBV6-5
CDR3: CASLFGTATGGEQYF

V: TRBV7-2
CDR3: CASSLARGLHYNEQFF

V: TRBV2
CDR3: CASLRQGTYEQYF

V: TRBV7-2
CDR3: CASSSYGQGREQYF

V: TRBV18
CDR3: CASSPKTGENTEAFF

V: TRBV28
CDR3: CASTPLRQLITDTQYF

V: TRBV2
CDR3: CASSRDPDRNGYGYTF

V: TRBV6-6
CDR3: CASSSRDYTYEQYF

V: TRBV9
CDR3: CASSVDNSYGYTF

V: TRBV20-1
CDR3: CSADRDYGYTF

V: TRBV4-3
CDR3: CASSQVGGGSTDTQYF

V: TRBV7-2
CDR3: CASSQQRSGNTIYF

V: TRBV6-5
CDR3: CASRPGTWAPYEQYF

V: TRBV18
CDR3: CASSPSSPTGGYTF

V: TRBV15
CDR3: CATSNGAGNTIYF

V: TRBV6-5
CDR3: CASRGREGTEAFF

V: TRBV29-1
CDR3: CSGGVIGNIQYF

V: TRBV30
CDR3: CAWREALNTEAFF

V: TRBV5-5
CDR3: CASSFGQISSYEQYF